This T cell receptor beta chain comes out of a study of cytomegalovirus exposure and HLA in healthy donors. Study results and caveats: Reports showed the classifier diagnosing cytomegalovirus status with high specificity and sensitivity.

PCR used 60 Vbeta primers and 13 Jbeta primers. Profiled with immunoSEQ multiplex PCR; TCRdb holds only in-frame clones, not every one. Counted here are over 100,000 clones, around 75% occurring once; the ten biggest clones make up around 0.9%. Worth noting for this clone: Its antigen is unidentified.

Trimming at V came to 7 bases and at J to 7 bases, leaving 9 bases not matched to a gene. The germline CDR1 and CDR2 sequences are SNHLY and FYNNEI. The CDR3 runs to 14 residues. This receptor was obtained from a woman in her twenties or thirties in good health and CMV-seronegative. V gene TRBV2 combines with J gene TRBJ2-7, with TRBD2 identical over 11 bases. Sequencing was carried out using PBMCs. In DNA form, the CDR3 reads TGTGCCAGCACGGAGTCTAGCGGGGGGCAAGAGCAGTACTTC. Residues: CASTESSGGQEQYF.